These 13 T cell receptor beta chains originate from one sample sequenced in a study of T cell responses to AZD1222 COVID-19 vaccine. Profiled with immunoSEQ multiplex PCR; TCRdb holds only in-frame clones, not every one. Counted here are fewer than 120,000 clones, around nine tenths occurring once; the ten biggest clones make up about 16%. The sequencing here drew on peripheral blood, taken 28 days after the second AZD1222 dose. These receptors came from an adult who received the AZD1222 COVID-19 vaccine.

The V and J genes are TRBV5-1 and TRBJ2-1; D unclear. CDR1 is SGHRS and CDR2 is YFSETQ in the germline V gene. This CDR3 contains 12 residues. Trimming shortened V by 5 bases and J by 1 base, and 4 bases separated the two germline ends. The CDR3 region has the DNA TGCGCCAGCAGACAGTCCTACAATGAGCAGTTCTTC. Protein: CASRQSYNEQFF. The entire variable domain, with the rest obtained from reference TRBV5-1 and TRBJ2-1, is as follows: KAGVTQTPRYLIKTRGQQVTLSCSPISGHRSVSWYQQTPGQGLQFLFEYFSETQRNKGNFPGRFSGRQFSNSRSEMNVSTLELGDSALYLCASRQSYNEQFFGPGTRLTVL.

This sequence joins TRBV5-1 and TRBJ1-4; weak D call: TRBD1 (5 bases). V lost 4 bases and J 5 bases, leaving 12 bases between the germline ends. CDR3 length: 14 residues. Germline loops: CDR1 SGHRS, CDR2 YFSETQ. CDR3 loop: CASSQDTFNEKLFF. CDR3 sequence (DNA): TGCGCCAGCAGCCAGGACACTTTCAATGAAAAACTGTTTTTT.

The V and J genes are TRBV27 and TRBJ1-2, with a possible D match to TRBD1 (5 bases). The germline V gene has CDR1 MNHEY and CDR2 SMNVEV (reference sequence). V lost 8 bases to trimming and J lost 3 bases, with 19 bases between them. CDR3 length equals 15 residues. CDR3 sequence (DNA): TGTGCCAGCCTACCGGGACCGCGACATCACTATGGCTACACCTTC. Its protein product is CASLPGPRHHYGYTF.

The gene calls are TRBV18 and TRBJ2-1; possible D gene TRBD2, 5 bases. The CDR3 runs 16 residues. In germline, CDR1 is KGHSH, CDR2 LQKENI. Trimming removed 3 bases at V and 0 bases at J, with 12 bases between. CDR3 nucleotide sequence: TGTGCCAGCTCACCGGAGGCCGCCAGCTCCTACAATGAGCAGTTCTTC. Amino acid sequence: CASSPEAASSYNEQFF.

The chain is built from TRBV15 and TRBJ1-2; D is ambiguous. CDR3 size: 16 residues. Trimming left V 1 base short and J 4 bases short, with 16 bases between. The germline V gene encodes CDR1 LNHNV and CDR2 YYDKDF (reference sequence). The CDR3 sequence is CATSRVYSEKAYGYTF. In DNA form, the CDR3 reads TGTGCCACCAGCAGAGTGTATTCGGAAAAAGCCTATGGCTACACCTTC.

V usage is TRBV10-3 and J usage is TRBJ2-5; no firm D call. Germline lookup yields CDR1 ENHRY and CDR2 SYGVKD. The CDR3 spans 11 residues. Trimming left V 6 bases short and J 5 bases short, with 7 bases between. DNA of the CDR3: TGTGCCATCAGCGAGACGGAGACCCAGTACTTC. Protein product: CAISETETQYF.

The rearrangement links TRBV6-1 to TRBJ1-2; D is unresolved. The germline V gene has CDR1 MNHNS and CDR2 SASEGT. This CDR3 is 13 amino acids long. V lost 1 base and J 6 bases, leaving 9 bases between the germline ends. This chain's CDR3 is CASSEGSADGYTF. The CDR3 DNA reads as TGTGCCAGCAGTGAAGGGTCGGCGGATGGCTACACCTTC.

The gene calls are TRBV10-3 and TRBJ1-5; tentatively, D is TRBD1 (6 bases). Germline CDR1 is ENHRY and CDR2 is SYGVKD. V was cut by 6 bases and J by 6 bases, with 15 bases left in between. The CDR3 length is 14 residues. The CDR3 DNA follows: TGTGCCATCAGCGACAATGGACAGTCTCAGCCCCAGCATTTT. It encodes CAISDNGQSQPQHF.

The chain carries TRBV4-1 and TRBJ1-1, with TRBD1 as a possible D gene (6 bases). Trimming pared 1 base from V and 4 bases from J, leaving 22 bases between. Germline V gene lookup returns CDR1 MGHRA and CDR2 YSYEKL. The CDR3 has 18 residues. CDR3 region: CASSQGPPGEGWRTEAFF. As DNA, the CDR3 is TGCGCCAGCAGCCAAGGGCCCCCAGGGGAGGGTTGGCGCACTGAAGCTTTCTTT.

This chain uses TRBV14 with TRBJ1-3; D is undetermined. Germline values: CDR1 SGHDN, CDR2 FVKESK. V was pared by 4 bases and J by 0 bases, with 10 bases between. This CDR3 region has 15 residues. The DNA for the CDR3 is TGTGCCAGCAGCCTCACGAGGCACTCTGGAAACACCATATATTTT. This sequence encodes CASSLTRHSGNTIYF.

The genes are TRBV10-3 and TRBJ2-6, with 14 bases lining up with TRBD2. Germline values: CDR1 ENHRY, CDR2 SYGVKD. V dropped 6 bases and J dropped 1; count of bases not matched to a gene: 5. The CDR3 consists of 18 residues. In DNA form, the CDR3 reads TGTGCCATCAGAGAAGGACTAGCGGGGGGTTCTGGGGCCAACGTCCTGACTTTC. It encodes CAIREGLAGGSGANVLTF.

This clone has only a few counts. V usage is TRBV5-5 and J usage is TRBJ1-1; D not resolved. Trimming left V 4 bases short and J 4 bases short, with 17 bases between. The CDR3 runs to 15 residues. Germline CDR1 and CDR2: SGHKS and YYEKEE (reference sequence). The CDR3 nucleotides read TGTGCCAGCAGCCTCCCGCACGGTTCGGGCACTGAAGCTTTCTTT. This gives the protein CASSLPHGSGTEAFF.

This sequence joins TRBV12-5 and TRBJ2-7, with D perhaps TRBD1 (7 bases). The length of the CDR3 is 18 residues. V was clipped by 0 bases and J by 1 base, with 19 bases between them. CDR1 and CDR2 (germline): LGHNT, FRNRAP. DNA for the CDR3: TGTGCTAGTGGTTTGGTATTTTTGGCGGGACAGACATCCTACGAGCAGTACTTC. It specifies CASGLVFLAGQTSYEQYF.